Following are 22 T cell receptor beta chains from one sample sequenced in a study of technical replicates of blood from a few donors. Using immunoSEQ multiplex PCR, the repertoire was profiled, and TCRdb retains in-frame clones only, with some absent. This repertoire shows about 85,000 clones, roughly 94% found once; its top ten account for 0.38%. The sample comprised T cells isolated from PBMCs. These TCRs come from a human donor in good health.

V gene TRBV11-2 combines with J gene TRBJ2-7, with 7 nucleotides matching TRBD1. V shed 5 bases and J 5 bases; nucleotides not matched to a gene: 9. The germline V gene has CDR1 SGHAT and CDR2 FQNNGV. This CDR3 region has 14 residues. CDR3 in amino acids: CASSLRRGGDEQYF. The CDR3 DNA sequence: TGTGCCAGCAGCCTCCGCCGAGGGGGCGACGAGCAGTACTTC.

The CDR3 reads CASSFPGSDTQYF. CDR3 sequence (DNA): TGTGCCAGCAGCTTCCCGGGATCAGATACGCAGTATTTT. The rearrangement joins TRBV7-2 to TRBJ2-3; possibly TRBD2 for D (5 bases). The CDR3 consists of 13 residues. Trimming left V 3 bases short and J 4 bases short, with 8 bases between. The germline V gene has CDR1 SGHTA and CDR2 FQGNSA.

The chain links TRBV9 to TRBJ2-7; 7 bases align to TRBD2. After removal of 0 bases from V and 1 base from J, the junction contained 4 bases not matched to a gene. Germline CDR1 reads SGDLS; CDR2 reads YYNGEE. There are 15 residues in the CDR3. This chain's CDR3 is CASSVGLAYSYEQYF. CDR3 nucleotides: TGTGCCAGCAGCGTAGGACTAGCCTATTCCTACGAGCAGTACTTC.

The chain's CDR3 is CAWSLTGGGGELFF. The CDR3 DNA is TGTGCCTGGAGTCTTACAGGGGGCGGCGGGGAGCTGTTTTTT. The V and J genes are TRBV30 and TRBJ2-2, with 9 bases identical to TRBD1. This CDR3 comprises 14 residues. Germline V gives CDR1 GTSNPN, CDR2 SVGIG (reference sequence). J gave up 7 bases and V 2 bases, and 5 bases lay outside the gene matches. Full variable domain (remainder filled in from reference TRBV30 and TRBJ2-2): SQTIHQWPATLVQPVGSPLSLECTVEGTSNPNLYWYRQAAGRGLQLLFYSVGIGQISSEVPQNLSASRPQDRQFILSSKKLLLSDSGFYLCAWSLTGGGGELFFGEGSRLTVL.

The gene calls are TRBV6-5 and TRBJ2-1, with 8 bases that match TRBD1. J was trimmed by 15 bases and V by 7 bases; bases with no gene match: 8. Germline V CDR1 and CDR2: MNHEY, SVGAGI. This CDR3 has 11 amino acids. The CDR3 sequence is CASKDRVGLFF. CDR3 sequence (DNA): TGTGCCAGCAAGGACAGGGTCGGTCTGTTCTTC.

The chain couples TRBV27 to TRBJ1-2, with D possibly being TRBD1 (6 bases). Germline assignment: CDR1 MNHEY and CDR2 SMNVEV (reference sequence). There are 13 residues in the CDR3. The ends were cut back, 3 bases at V and 2 bases at J, with 7 bases in the middle. The CDR3 coding sequence is TGTGCCAGCAGTTTTGGACAGAACTATGGCTACACCTTC. This sequence encodes CASSFGQNYGYTF.

The gene calls are TRBV29-1 and TRBJ2-1; weak D call: TRBD1 (5 bases). The CDR3 contains 14 residues. The germline V gene encodes CDR1 SQVTM and CDR2 ANQGSEA. The CDR3 here is CSGDGASGRKEQFF. The DNA of the CDR3 is TGCAGTGGCGATGGGGCTAGTGGACGAAAGGAGCAGTTCTTC.

The genes are TRBV7-8 and TRBJ2-5; a weak D match, TRBD1 (8 bases). Germline V gene lookup returns CDR1 SGHVS and CDR2 FQNEAQ. The CDR3 is made up of 16 amino acids. Trimming took 5 bases from V and 5 from J, leaving 21 bases between them. The CDR3 nucleotides read TGTGCCAGCAGCCCAGAGCCACAGGGGGAGGGGGAGACCCAGTACTTC. The encoded protein is CASSPEPQGEGETQYF.

This chain links TRBV7-3 with TRBJ2-3; 14 bases agree with TRBD2. CDR3 length equals 16 residues. The trim removed 5 bases at V and 8 bases at J, leaving 9 bases unmatched. Germline V CDR1 and CDR2: SGHTA, FQGTGA. In nucleotides, the CDR3 is TGTGCCAGCAGCCATCTCCCCGGGACTAGCGGGAGTACGCAGTATTTT. This translates into CASSHLPGTSGSTQYF.

The rearrangement joins TRBV9 to TRBJ1-3; no clear D gene. Germline CDR1 SGDLS, CDR2 YYNGEE. The V gene lost 0 bases and the J gene lost 0 bases, with 10 bases spanning the gap. The CDR3 has 16 amino acids. The CDR3 is CASSVAMTNSGNTIYF. In DNA form, the CDR3 reads TGTGCCAGCAGCGTAGCTATGACAAACTCTGGAAACACCATATATTTT.

This clone was seen a handful of times. CDR3 in DNA: TGTGCCATCCAAGCCGGGACTGGGCCCAGGGAGACCCAGTACTTC. Protein: CAIQAGTGPRETQYF. The chain carries TRBV2 and TRBJ2-5; D possibly corresponds to TRBD2 (6 bases). V was trimmed by 10 bases and J by 5 bases, leaving 23 bases between them. The CDR3 extends over 15 amino acids. Germline loops: CDR1 SNHLY, CDR2 FYNNEI.

V usage is TRBV19 and J usage is TRBJ1-2; 7 nucleotides match TRBD1. Germline V CDR1 and CDR2: LNHDA, SQIVND (reference sequence). The CDR3 covers 16 residues. Trimming at V came to 9 bases and at J to 4 bases, leaving 17 bases not matched to a gene. The CDR3 nucleotides are TGTGCCAGCACCCAACAATTCGGGACAGATGGCTATGGCTACACCTTC. Protein: CASTQQFGTDGYGYTF.

The chain has TRBV6-6 and TRBJ1-2; D remains unclear. The V and J ends lost 0 bases and 13 bases respectively, with 9 bases between them. The germline V gene encodes CDR1 MNHNY and CDR2 SVGAGI (reference sequence). There are 11 residues in the CDR3. The CDR3 DNA sequence: TGTGCCAGCAGTTACTCAGACATTTCCACCTTC. Protein product: CASSYSDISTF.

The chain joins TRBV27 to TRBJ2-3; D is perhaps TRBD2 (7 bases). The CDR3 length is 15 residues. The V and J ends lost 7 bases and 1 base respectively, with 15 bases between them. The germline gives CDR1 MNHEY, CDR2 SMNVEV (reference sequence). The CDR3 spells CASMLGGVGTDTQYF. CDR3 DNA sequence: TGTGCCAGCATGTTAGGGGGGGTGGGCACAGATACGCAGTATTTT.

The chain links TRBV30 to TRBJ2-6; 7 bases map to TRBD1. Germline values: CDR1 GTSNPN, CDR2 SVGIG (reference sequence). The CDR3 spans 16 residues. Germline trimming cut 2 bases from V and 0 bases from J; bases unmatched to any gene: 4. DNA for the CDR3: TGTGCCTGGAGTAGGGGGCACCTCTCTGGGGCCAACGTCCTGACTTTC. Its translation is CAWSRGHLSGANVLTF. The whole variable domain, remainder taken from reference TRBV30 and TRBJ2-6, is SQTIHQWPATLVQPVGSPLSLECTVEGTSNPNLYWYRQAAGRGLQLLFYSVGIGQISSEVPQNLSASRPQDRQFILSSKKLLLSDSGFYLCAWSRGHLSGANVLTFGAGSRLTVL.

The chain combines TRBV7-9 with TRBJ2-7; 9 bases are shared with TRBD1. V lost 5 bases to trimming and J lost 5 bases; unmatched junction nucleotides: 7. Germline CDR1 is SEHNR and CDR2 is FQNEAQ (reference sequence). The CDR3 is 14 amino acids. The CDR3 region is CASSPTGGFHEQYF. CDR3 nucleotide sequence: TGTGCCAGCAGCCCGACAGGGGGGTTCCACGAGCAGTACTTC.

V gene TRBV5-4 combines with J gene TRBJ2-1, with D tentatively TRBD2 (5 bases). This CDR3 comprises 15 residues. The V gene lost 3 bases and the J gene lost 3 bases, with 13 bases spanning the gap. The germline CDR1 and CDR2 sequences are SGHNT and YYREEE (reference sequence). CDR3 nucleotide sequence: TGTGCCAGCAGCTCCCCCTGGGCGGGCTACAATGAGCAGTTCTTC. Translated, it gives CASSSPWAGYNEQFF.

The genes are TRBV27 and TRBJ2-7; D is unresolved. Looked up from germline, CDR1 is MNHEY and CDR2 is SMNVEV (reference sequence). The CDR3 is made up of 16 amino acids. The V end was cut by 2 bases, the J end by 4 bases, with 18 bases between. The CDR3 DNA reads TGTGCCAGCAGTTTAAGTTTGGGCAGCCTCTATTACGAGCAGTACTTC. It yields the protein CASSLSLGSLYYEQYF.

J is TRBJ2-1 and V is TRBV6-1; D possibly corresponds to TRBD1 (5 bases). The germline V and J ends were trimmed by 2 bases and 4 bases, with 18 bases remaining between them. This CDR3 comprises 17 residues. Germline lookup yields CDR1 MNHNS and CDR2 SASEGT. DNA for the CDR3: TGTGCCAGCAGTGAATGGGGCGGAACGAGACCTTACAATGAGCAGTTCTTC. Translated: CASSEWGGTRPYNEQFF.

The chain recombines TRBV10-1 with TRBJ1-2; D remains ambiguous. The germline V gene has CDR1 WNHNN and CDR2 SYGVQD (reference sequence). The CDR3 is 13 residues long. V shed 4 bases and J shed 1 base, with 7 bases lying between them. This CDR3 is CASSVSGNYGYTF. CDR3 coding DNA: TGCGCCAGCAGTGTGTCCGGTAACTATGGCTACACCTTC.

This clone has only one observation. The rearrangement joins TRBV6-6 to TRBJ2-1; the D gene is possibly TRBD2 (5 bases). CDR1 is MNHNY and CDR2 is SVGAGI in the germline V gene (reference sequence). CDR3 size: 16 residues. Deletions cut 0 bases from V and 4 bases from J, with 13 bases between. CDR3 nucleotide sequence: TGTGCCAGCAGTTACTCGGGAAGCGGAGTTTACAATGAGCAGTTCTTC. Protein: CASSYSGSGVYNEQFF.

As to this clone: Different DNA sequences within this sample yield the same CDR3. The gene calls are TRBV10-3 and TRBJ1-4; D is perhaps TRBD1 (5 bases). Germline values: CDR1 ENHRY, CDR2 SYGVKD. V lost 3 bases and J 0 bases, leaving 8 bases between the germline ends. This CDR3 comprises 15 residues. CDR3 nucleotides: TGTGCCATCAGTGAAGGAGGGGCAACTAATGAAAAACTGTTTTTT. This sequence encodes CAISEGGATNEKLFF.